This TCR beta chain was recovered during a study of blood T cell repertoires in COVID-19. Across the whole study: Some COVID-19 samples were acute and others convalescent; all came from the United States, Italy and Spain.

The data were produced by immunoSEQ multiplex PCR, yet TCRdb's version contains in-frame clones alone and is incomplete. Among fewer than 450,000 clones listed, 90% were seen once. The CDR3 length is 17 residues. Germline lookup yields CDR1 MGHRA and CDR2 YSYEKL. The trim removed 0 bases at V and 4 bases at J, leaving 5 bases unmatched. Source material: PBMCs or T cells enriched from blood (not recorded which). The clonotype comes from a man younger than 35 who had recovered from COVID-19. The chain links TRBV4-1 to TRBJ2-1; 11 bases agree with TRBD2. Here the CDR3 reads CASSQELTSGGYNEQFF. CDR3 nucleotide sequence: TGCGCCAGCAGCCAAGAGCTCACTAGCGGGGGTTACAATGAGCAGTTCTTC.